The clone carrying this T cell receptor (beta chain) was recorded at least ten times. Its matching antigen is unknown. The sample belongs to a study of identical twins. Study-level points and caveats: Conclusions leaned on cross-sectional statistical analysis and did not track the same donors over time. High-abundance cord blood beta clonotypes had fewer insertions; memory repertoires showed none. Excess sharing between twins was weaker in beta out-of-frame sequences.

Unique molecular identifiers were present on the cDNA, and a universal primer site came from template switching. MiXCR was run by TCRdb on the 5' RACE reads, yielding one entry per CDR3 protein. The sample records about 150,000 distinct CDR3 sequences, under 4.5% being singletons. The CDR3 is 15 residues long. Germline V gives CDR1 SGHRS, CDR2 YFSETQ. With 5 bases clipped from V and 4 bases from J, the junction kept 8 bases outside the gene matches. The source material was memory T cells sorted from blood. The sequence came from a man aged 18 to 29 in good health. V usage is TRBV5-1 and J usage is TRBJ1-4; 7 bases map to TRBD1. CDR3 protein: CASSLRQGYNEKLFF. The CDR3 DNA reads TGCGCCAGCAGTCTACGACAGGGCTATAATGAAAAACTGTTTTTT.